This T cell receptor (beta chain) was retrieved from a study of cytomegalovirus exposure and HLA in healthy donors (dated by TCRdb to about 2017). About the full investigation: An earlier analysis of approximately 590 of the donors reported about 250 Gb of sequence data and 100 million to 130 million unique TCR beta sequences from about 200 million T cells. Approximately 310 gigabases of sequencing data and around 85 million unique TCR sequences made up an early release that covered over 550 HLA-typed donors. Of the roughly 400 genotyped donors, approximately 80% fell in the genetic ancestry cluster associated with self-reported Caucasian donors. The study aimed to test whether cataloging public T cell receptors could reveal signatures of past pathogen exposure. The study profiled the T cell repertoires of more than 500 subjects by immunosequencing and related them to cytomegalovirus serostatus. In addition to the first cohort of hundreds of subjects, a separate validation cohort of 120 different subjects was used. To predict cytomegalovirus infection status, the study combined high-throughput TCR immunosequencing, statistical association of individual TCRs with disease status, and machine learning. A later analysis re-analyzed previously published TCR beta repertoires from roughly 600 donors and added high-resolution HLA genotyping to study TCR occurrence patterns. The later analysis used no new phenotypic data to find candidate immune exposures, relying instead on TCR beta sequences and their occurrence across donors. An earlier analysis of fewer than 700 of the donors applied high-throughput TCR beta sequencing to assess whether each TCR beta V gene segment acted as functional or pseudogenic. Donor age, sex, ethnicity and CMV serostatus were collected together with the repertoire data. In a later genetic analysis, genome-wide SNP genotypes for about three fifths of the roughly 670 donors were used, and that subset was treated as a discovery cohort. Every discovery cohort repertoire had been produced on one sequencing platform. Class I and class II HLA loci were covered by the typing at four-digit resolution. Typing coverage varied by locus: roughly 629-640 donors for A, B, C, DRB1 and DQB1; roughly 500 for DQA1; 606 for DPA1; roughly 470 for DPB1. Because of strong linkage in the cohort, 5 or 6 DR-DQ haplotypes were treated as single units for association and clustering. Among about 400 genotyped donors of the cohort, an average of about 240,000 unique TCR beta nucleotide sequences was sequenced per donor, of which 15% to 20% were non-productive.

Details on this clone: The target of this receptor is not known. Base qualities are not provided; no much larger clone lies one nucleotide away.

Libraries were prepared through the immunoSEQ multiplex PCR assay. The multiplex PCR relied on a mix of 60 forward primers for TCR Vbeta segments and 13 reverse primers for TCR Jbeta segments. A multiplex PCR assay on genomic DNA amplified the CDR3 region of rearranged TCR beta genes. On the Illumina HiSeq System, the amplified TCR beta libraries were sequenced as 87-base-pair reads. In the original analysis: A later analysis counted approximately 74 million unique TCR beta chains across the roughly 700 repertoires, and some 11 million of these chains were shared by at least two donors. Raw reads were error-corrected and collapsed into unique sequences by a nearest-neighbor algorithm in which closely related sequences were merged to remove PCR and sequencing errors. Alignment of CDR3 sequences to IMGT reference sequences was used to assign V, D and J gene segments. For a sequence to be retained, a match of at least six nucleotides to both a V gene segment and a J gene segment was required. Rearrangements were classified as productive when the CDR3 lacked stop codons and remained in frame with V and J, and all other rearrangements were classified as non-productive. CDR3 was defined according to IMGT convention as the region running from the second conserved V-encoded cysteine to the conserved J-encoded phenylalanine. The earlier analysis of approximately 500 of the donors excluded sequences that lacked an unambiguous match to a single V gene segment. An earlier analysis of 587 of the donors called V segments functional above 56.7% productive rearrangements and segregating when the between-donor standard deviation exceeded 5%. A statistical classification framework was built for diagnosing cytomegalovirus status from the catalog of TCR beta chain sequences. In a later analysis, V and J genes were assigned by comparing TCR nucleotide sequences against IMGT/GENE-DB human TR gene sequences. Using the TCRdist pipeline, a later analysis assigned CDR3 sequences along with most-parsimonious VDJ recombination scenarios. In a later analysis, each TCR beta chain was defined by its CDR3 amino acid sequence together with its V-gene family, and reads lacking a unique V-gene family were excluded. A later analysis removed over 500 highly shared, low-generation-probability nucleotide sequences to deal with suspected cross-contamination and a sequencing artifact. In a later analysis, a clonal expansion index for each public chain was calculated from normalized within-repertoire ranks of inferred template counts. In a later analysis, generation probabilities were computed with a VDJ recombination model fitted to out-of-frame rearrangements, and the resulting probabilities were checked against IGoR. A later analysis scored TCR-TCR, TCR-HLA and TCR-CMV co-occurrence with hypergeometric tests, applying a repertoire-size bias correction to TCR pairs. A later analysis estimated false discovery rates by permuting HLA or CMV assignments 20 times. A later analysis grouped co-occurring TCRs with DBSCAN, adding TCRdist sequence similarity when clustering within HLA-allele-positive subsets. Co-occurrence clustering excluded repertoires with fewer than 30,000 or more than 120,000 public chains, plus five with anomalous nucleotide sharing. In TCRdb, the immuneACCESS table is reduced to in-frame sequences with V and J assigned. These tables do not hold every clone; where another copy was compared, an unresolved V gene accounts for under half, and the others remain unexplained. V, J and clone size are taken as reported in that table, and D and trimming were inferred from the DNA itself. The sample data list under 200,000 clones, and almost 80% of these were observed just once. Around 15% of the sample belongs to the ten largest clones.

The cohort comprised hundreds of healthy bone marrow donors. At the time of sampling, all cohort members were nominally healthy, though unrecorded immune exposures were likely present. The donor was CMV seropositive and belonged to the group of around 300 seropositive cohort members. Every donor gave a peripheral blood sample, and the peripheral blood mononuclear cells from that sample were used for TCR beta sequencing. Genomic DNA was extracted from the blood cell samples with the Qiagen DNeasy Blood Extraction Kit. General study outcomes and caveats: Several of the top co-occurrence clusters appeared to be linked to parvovirus B19, influenza, CMV and Epstein-Barr virus, according to a later analysis. A cluster of highly shared sequence variants was judged likely to be a technical artifact of the sequencing pipeline. Across donors, most TCR sequences were observed very rarely, whereas some public TCRs were present in many individuals. In a later analysis, HLA-associated TCR beta chains showed more clonal expansion and lower generation probabilities than non-associated chains that were equally common. According to the authors, the approach could potentially be generalized to other disease states and immunological phenotypes. In both the original and validation cohorts, the classifier was reported to diagnose cytomegalovirus status with high specificity and sensitivity. In a later analysis, the rate of TCR association differed among HLA loci, with DRB1 alleles having the most associated TCRs and HLA-C alleles having the fewest. Because HLA typing was unavailable for some donors at each locus, only the typed subset was used in association tests. In vitro tests confirmed that a few of the cytomegalovirus-associated TCR beta chains recognize cytomegalovirus antigens. In a later genetic analysis, fewer N-insertions in productive TCRs were reported among donors in an Asian-associated ancestry cluster than the 666-donor mean. Assigning TCR associations to individual alleles was difficult when HLA alleles, especially DR and DQ, strongly co-occurred. About 17 rarely observed V segments, including chromosome 9 orphons, were excluded from the earlier analysis of approximately 500 of the donors because counts were too low. A later analysis associated 15,000 or so TCR beta sequences with specific HLA alleles at a false discovery rate of 0.05. The cohort was sequenced for TCR beta chains only, and without alpha or paired-chain data the features that could be detected were limited. A later analysis found that most CMV-associated TCR beta chains appeared HLA-restricted, with HLA associations seemingly driven largely by CMV exposure. A further reported finding was that TCR beta sequences accurately predicted the HLA-A and HLA-B alleles for most subjects in the first cohort. An earlier analysis of approximately 540 of the donors showed that most TCR beta V segments appeared in productive rearrangements either about 87% or about 30% of the time, which broadly matched IMGT annotations. Some IMGT-functional V segments, including TRBV6-2 and TRBV6-3, could not be told apart with the 87-base-pair reads, so those segments were excluded. The only immune exposure information available for the cohort was CMV serostatus. Roughly uniform sequencing depth across donors was assumed in presence/absence analyses, although this assumption may not hold. A total of fewer than 200 TCR beta chains were listed by the study as associated with cytomegalovirus. V-gene and J-gene trimming of TCR beta chains was associated with a missense DCLRE1C variant in a later genetic analysis, and the association was replicated in an independent cohort. Correlated functional status among segregating V segments might reflect linkage disequilibrium, but an unknown experimental factor could not be ruled out.

The CDR3 has 16 amino acids, counting the end cysteine and phenylalanine. The read is trimmed to its CDR3 DNA, 48 bases read in frame from base 1. Sequences MDHEN (CDR1) and SYDVKM (CDR2) are obtained from the germline V gene. Trimming accounts for 6 bases at V and 3 bases at J, while the number of junction bases matched to no gene is 6. This receptor was taken from a man aged 50 to 59 in good health and CMV-seropositive. Sequenced sample: PBMCs. The chain uses TRBV28 and TRBJ1-4; TRBD1 agrees with 11 junctional bases. The sequence in DNA is TGTGCCAGCAGAAGGACAGGGGGCTTGTCTAATGAAAAACTGTTTTTT. It is translated as CASRRTGGLSNEKLFF.